This T cell receptor (beta chain) was observed in a study of T cells in Graves' hyperthyroidism and ophthalmopathy. Amplified TCR beta CDR3 regions came from RNA transcripts. The HTBI set primed first-round TCR CDR3 RT-PCR. MiXCR was run by TCRdb on the multiplex PCR reads, yielding one entry per CDR3 protein. The table records around 620,000 distinct CDR3 sequences, about 45% of them present only once. V shed 8 bases and J 4 bases; nucleotides not matched to a gene: 13. Germline V CDR1 and CDR2: SQVTM, ANQGSEA. The CDR3 runs 15 residues. The TCR sequence derives from an adult woman with Graves' disease, either hyperthyroidism or ophthalmopathy (not recorded which). V usage is TRBV29-1 and J usage is TRBJ2-7; 11 nucleotides agree with TRBD2. Sequenced input: peripheral blood or thyroid tissue (not recorded which). CDR3 bases: TGCAGCTTAAACCGGGCCACTAGCGGGAGTTACGAGCAGTACTTC. Residues: CSLNRATSGSYEQYF.